Listed below are T cell receptor beta chains from one sample, sequenced in a study of STAT5B mutations in CD4+ large granular lymphocyte leukemia. Generated by immunoSEQ multiplex PCR, the TCRdb table keeps only in-frame clones and is missing some. The repertoire holds tens of thousands of clones, with around 70% as singletons. The material sequenced was CD4+ T cells from blood buffy coats. The source of these receptors is a human donor in good health. Both conserved end residues are part of each CDR3. D genes are given only for firm matches. Clone size is not always given. Where it is, it says once, few, many or a class for expanded clones.

clone_size	d_call	v_call	j_call	cdr3_aa	cdr3_nt
NA	TRBD2	TRBV9	TRBJ2-1	CASSVWSGGTNNEQFF	TGTGCCAGCAGCGTATGGAGCGGGGGGACTAACAATGAGCAGTTCTTC
once	NA	TRBV14	TRBJ1-4	CASSPPGSSGEKLFF	TGTGCCAGCAGCCCTCCAGGGTCCTCGGGGGAAAAACTGTTTTTT
NA	TRBD2	TRBV11-2	TRBJ2-3	CASSLGAGGPRTDTQYF	TGTGCCAGCAGCTTAGGCGCGGGGGGGCCTCGGACAGATACGCAGTATTTT
NA	NA	TRBV6-5	TRBJ1-2	CASSYNPTGSAGGYTF	TGTGCCAGCAGTTACAACCCGACAGGCTCAGCGGGCGGCTACACCTTC
NA	NA	TRBV2	TRBJ1-5	CASSGLGTRENQPQHF	TGTGCCAGCAGTGGCCTCGGGACCCGGGAAAATCAGCCCCAGCATTTT
NA	NA	TRBV15	TRBJ2-7	CATSREGNRPYEQYF	TGTGCCACCAGCAGAGAAGGTAACAGGCCCTACGAGCAGTACTTC
NA	NA	TRBV2	TRBJ1-2	CASRGAGGDGYTF	TGTGCCAGCAGGGGCGCGGGGGGGGACGGCTACACCTTC
few	NA	TRBV7-9	TRBJ1-2	CASSLQGSVVGYTF	TGTGCCAGCAGTTTACAGGGAAGTGTTGTTGGCTACACCTTC
NA	TRBD2	TRBV2	TRBJ2-3	CASSDTGGYTDTQYF	TGTGCCAGCAGTGATACGGGGGGATACACAGATACGCAGTATTTT
NA	NA	TRBV10-3	TRBJ1-2	CAISAAGSSLLGYGYTF	TGTGCCATCAGTGCCGCAGGGTCAAGCCTCTTGGGCTATGGCTACACCTTC
NA	TRBD1	TRBV30	TRBJ1-6	CAWSEGQGVSPLHF	TGTGCCTGGAGCGAAGGACAGGGAGTTTCACCCCTCCACTTT
NA	NA	TRBV18	TRBJ1-1	CASSPQGVGAEAFF	TGTGCCAGCTCACCACAGGGGGTAGGGGCTGAAGCTTTCTTT
NA	TRBD1	TRBV2	TRBJ1-4	CASSRTGGTTNEKLFF	TGTGCCAGCAGTCGTACAGGGGGAACAACTAATGAAAAACTGTTTTTT
NA	NA	TRBV7-2	TRBJ1-3	CASSLGSGNTIYF	TGTGCCAGCAGCTTAGGCTCTGGAAACACCATATATTTT
NA	TRBD1	TRBV7-6	TRBJ2-5	CASSLQWETGVGETQYF	TGTGCCAGCAGTCTTCAGTGGGAGACAGGGGTAGGAGAGACCCAGTACTTC
NA	NA	TRBV6-1	TRBJ2-6	CAGGGRWSGANVLTF	TGTGCCGGGGGGGGGCGTTGGTCGGGGGCCAACGTCCTGACTTTC
NA	NA	TRBV4-1	TRBJ2-5	CASSDRVYGETQYF	TGCGCCAGCAGCGATAGGGTATACGGAGAGACCCAGTACTTC
NA	NA	TRBV27	TRBJ2-3	CASSFKGLLRSTDTQYF	TGTGCCAGCAGTTTTAAGGGACTGTTGAGAAGTACAGATACGCAGTATTTT
NA	TRBD1	TRBV30	TRBJ1-4	CAWSGQGGEKLFF	TGTGCCTGGAGTGGACAGGGGGGAGAAAAACTGTTTTTT
few	NA	TRBV7-2	TRBJ1-6	CASSTGTANSPLHF	TGTGCCAGCAGCACCGGGACGGCTAATTCACCCCTCCACTTT
NA	TRBD1	TRBV9	TRBJ1-2	CASSAEWDRPLDGYTF	TGTGCCAGCAGCGCCGAATGGGACAGGCCCCTAGATGGCTACACCTTC
NA	NA	TRBV6-6	TRBJ1-2	CASSYGGGDYGYTF	TGTGCCAGCAGTTACGGGGGGGGTGACTATGGCTACACCTTC
NA	NA	TRBV28	TRBJ1-2	CASVKGGSRTNYGYTF	TGTGCCTCTGTTAAAGGGGGGTCCAGAACTAACTATGGCTACACCTTC
NA	NA	TRBV30	TRBJ1-3	CAWRNVLSGNTIYF	TGTGCCTGGAGGAACGTGCTCTCTGGAAACACCATATATTTT
once	NA	TRBV10-3	TRBJ2-5	CATQGGFETQYF	TGTGCCACCCAAGGGGGATTCGAGACCCAGTACTTC
NA	NA	TRBV5-1	TRBJ1-5	CASSGIKQGQPQHF	TGCGCCAGCAGCGGTATTAAACAGGGTCAGCCCCAGCATTTT
NA	NA	TRBV11-2	TRBJ1-5	CASSLGLGNQPQHF	TGTGCCAGCAGCTTAGGGCTAGGCAATCAGCCCCAGCATTTT
NA	NA	TRBV2	TRBJ2-1	CASSPTLVDEQFF	TGTGCCAGCAGTCCGACCCTGGTTGATGAGCAGTTCTTC
NA	TRBD1	TRBV6-6	TRBJ2-4	CASSYGDRLAKNIQYF	TGTGCCAGCAGTTACGGGGACAGGTTAGCCAAAAACATTCAGTACTTC
once	NA	TRBV6-5	TRBJ1-1	CASKKNRWTEAFF	TGTGCCAGCAAAAAAAATAGGTGGACTGAAGCTTTCTTT
NA	NA	TRBV30	TRBJ1-2	CAWNNPGTYGYTF	TGTGCCTGGAATAATCCGGGGACCTATGGCTACACCTTC
NA	TRBD2	TRBV11-2	TRBJ2-1	CASRQEPAGGPIF	TGTGCCAGCAGGCAGGAGCCAGCGGGGGGGCCGATCTTC
NA	NA	TRBV28	TRBJ1-2	CALQGLGNYGYTF	TGTGCCTTACAGGGATTGGGGAACTATGGCTACACCTTC
NA	TRBD1	TRBV29-1	TRBJ1-2	CSAPRQGSYGYTF	TGCAGCGCCCCTAGACAGGGAAGCTATGGCTACACCTTC
NA	TRBD1	TRBV19	TRBJ1-3	CASSTAGQTGNTIYF	TGTGCCAGTAGCACCGCGGGACAGACTGGAAACACCATATATTTT
NA	TRBD2	TRBV7-3	TRBJ2-3	CASSLAPKGGLADTDTQYF	TGTGCCAGCAGCTTAGCCCCGAAAGGGGGACTAGCGGATACAGATACGCAGTATTTT
NA	TRBD1	TRBV27	TRBJ2-3	CASSPGQGTNTQYF	TGTGCCAGCAGCCCGGGACAGGGAACGAATACGCAGTATTTT
NA	TRBD1	TRBV6-8	TRBJ1-1	CASSYGAGGSEAFF	TGTGCCAGCAGTTACGGGGCAGGGGGATCTGAAGCTTTCTTT
few	TRBD1	TRBV7-2	TRBJ1-5	CASSLGLQGGPQHF	TGTGCCAGCAGCTTAGGCCTACAGGGGGGGCCCCAGCATTTT
NA	NA	TRBV6-1	TRBJ2-3	CASALSTDTQYF	TGTGCCAGCGCGTTAAGCACAGATACGCAGTATTTT
once	NA	TRBV11-2	TRBJ1-2	CASSEQQGFGYTF	TGTGCCAGCAGCGAACAACAGGGATTTGGCTACACCTTC
NA	NA	TRBV6-5	TRBJ1-1	CASSTRGGMNTEAFF	TGTGCCAGCAGTACCCGTGGGGGGATGAACACTGAAGCTTTCTTT
few	NA	TRBV5-1	TRBJ1-1	CASRASPMNTEAFF	TGCGCCAGCAGGGCCTCCCCAATGAACACTGAAGCTTTCTTT
NA	NA	TRBV7-2	TRBJ2-5	CASSLRDSYRETQYF	TGTGCCAGCAGCTTAAGGGACTCATACCGGGAGACCCAGTACTTC
NA	TRBD1	TRBV13	TRBJ1-2	CASSPRDRIYGYTF	TGTGCCAGCAGCCCACGGGACAGGATTTATGGCTACACCTTC
NA	NA	TRBV6-6	TRBJ1-1	CASSSGDKNTEAFF	TGTGCCAGCAGTTCCGGGGACAAGAACACTGAAGCTTTCTTT
once	NA	TRBV28	TRBJ1-1	CATAGGWAGEAFF	TGTGCCACTGCGGGGGGATGGGCGGGTGAAGCTTTCTTT
NA	NA	TRBV27	TRBJ1-1	CASSFSGQNTEAFF	TGTGCCAGCAGTTTCTCGGGACAGAACACTGAAGCTTTCTTT
NA	TRBD1	TRBV7-6	TRBJ2-7	CASSLEGQGSSEQYF	TGTGCCAGCAGCTTAGAGGGACAGGGGTCCTCCGAGCAGTACTTC
NA	NA	TRBV14	TRBJ1-1	CASSQVLGGTEAFF	TGTGCCAGCAGCCAAGTACTCGGGGGAACTGAAGCTTTCTTT
NA	TRBD1	TRBV27	TRBJ1-6	CASSLYYDKGANSPLHF	TGTGCCAGCAGCCTTTATTATGACAAGGGGGCGAATTCACCCCTCCACTTT
NA	NA	TRBV25-1	TRBJ2-5	CASSVQGIAQETQYF	TGTGCCAGCAGTGTTCAGGGAATCGCCCAAGAGACCCAGTACTTC
few	TRBD1	TRBV7-2	TRBJ1-1	CASSKTGGTEAFF	TGTGCCAGCAGCAAGACAGGGGGCACTGAAGCTTTCTTT
NA	NA	TRBV6-5	TRBJ1-6	CASKQGSHNSPLHF	TGTGCCAGCAAGCAGGGTTCCCATAATTCACCCCTCCACTTT
NA	NA	TRBV6-5	TRBJ2-5	CASRGQKETQYF	TGTGCCAGCCGCGGTCAAAAAGAGACCCAGTACTTC
NA	NA	TRBV27	TRBJ2-7	CASSLMLTRPHEQYF	TGTGCCAGCAGTTTAATGCTTACCAGGCCCCACGAGCAGTACTTC
NA	TRBD2	TRBV18	TRBJ2-4	CASSPGRAGGLVIQYF	TGTGCCAGCTCGCCCGGTCGTGCGGGGGGGCTGGTCATTCAGTACTTC
NA	TRBD2	TRBV10-3	TRBJ2-2	CAITSSITGGLTGELFF	TGTGCCATCACTTCCTCCATAACGGGGGGGCTCACCGGGGAGCTGTTTTTT
NA	NA	TRBV5-6	TRBJ2-7	CASSFSFGGPTLRYEQYF	TGTGCCAGCAGCTTCAGTTTTGGGGGGCCAACCCTGAGATACGAGCAGTACTTC